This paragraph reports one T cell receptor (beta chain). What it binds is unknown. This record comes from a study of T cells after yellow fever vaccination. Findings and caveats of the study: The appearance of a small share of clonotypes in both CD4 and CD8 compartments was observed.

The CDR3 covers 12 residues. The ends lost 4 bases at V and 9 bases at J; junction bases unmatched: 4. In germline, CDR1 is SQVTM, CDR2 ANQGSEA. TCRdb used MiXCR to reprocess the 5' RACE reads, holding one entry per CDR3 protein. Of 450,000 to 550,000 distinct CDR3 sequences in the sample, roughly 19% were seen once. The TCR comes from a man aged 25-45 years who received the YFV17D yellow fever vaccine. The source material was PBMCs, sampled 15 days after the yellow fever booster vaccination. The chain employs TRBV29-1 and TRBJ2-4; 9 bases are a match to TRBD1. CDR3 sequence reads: CSVGDRAVIQYF. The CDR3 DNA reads TGCAGCGTTGGGGACAGGGCGGTCATTCAGTACTTC. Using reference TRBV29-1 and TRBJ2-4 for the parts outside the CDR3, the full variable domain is SAVISQKPSRDICQRGTSLTIQCQVDSQVTMMFWYRQQPGQSLTLIATANQGSEATYESGFVIDKFPISRPNLTFSTLTVSNMSPEDSSIYLCSVGDRAVIQYFGAGTRLSVL.